The 2 T cell receptor beta chains below all came from one sample that was sequenced in a study of OX40 agonist ivuxolimab in advanced cancers. Only in-frame clones appear in the TCRdb table, and some are missing; sequencing was by immunoSEQ multiplex PCR. The table records tens of thousands of clones, roughly 87% of them present only once. The sample consisted of CD4+ or CD8+ T cells sorted from blood, taken in a trial of the OX40 agonist ivuxolimab. The receptors come from an adult with an advanced solid tumor such as melanoma, head and neck, liver or kidney cancer.

V and J are TRBV5-6 and TRBJ2-7; D uncertain. Germline assignment: CDR1 SGHDT and CDR2 YYEEEE. V was cut by 0 bases and J by 5 bases, with 12 bases left in between. This CDR3 spans 14 amino acids. The CDR3 reads CASSLEWVADEQYF. The CDR3 DNA is TGTGCCAGCAGCTTGGAGTGGGTGGCGGACGAGCAGTACTTC.

V gene TRBV28 combines with J gene TRBJ2-7; TRBD2 aligns across 16 bases. The germline gives CDR1 MDHEN, CDR2 SYDVKM. With V trimmed by 5 bases and J by 7 bases, 8 bases remained unmatched. The CDR3 length is 16 residues. This chain's CDR3 is CASSAPGLAGGPEQYF. In DNA, the CDR3 is TGTGCCAGCAGTGCACCGGGACTAGCGGGAGGGCCGGAGCAGTACTTC. The full variable domain, with the rest looked up from reference TRBV28 and TRBJ2-7, is DVKVTQSSRYLVKRTGEKVFLECVQDMDHENMFWYRQDPGLGLRLIYFSYDVKMKEKGDIPEGYSVSREKKERFSLILESASTNQTSMYLCASSAPGLAGGPEQYFGPGTRLTVT.